These 2 T cell receptor beta chains originate from one sample sequenced in a study of patients and donors after allogeneic stem cell transplantation. MiXCR was run by TCRdb on the RT-PCR reads, yielding one entry per CDR3 protein. The sample lists tens of thousands of distinct CDR3 sequences, about 5% occurring once. The sequencing sample was made of blood, either unsorted or a sorted T cell fraction (not recorded which). The receptors originated from a human donor who was either an allogeneic HSCT recipient or a stem cell or donor lymphocyte infusion donor (not recorded which). It is not recorded whose cells these are; they may come from a transplant donor.

This clonotype was seen at least ten times. The chain combines TRBV7-2 with TRBJ1-2, with D unresolved. The CDR3 covers 14 residues. The V and J ends lost 5 bases and 7 bases respectively, with 17 bases between them. Germline V gives CDR1 SGHTA, CDR2 FQGNSA. CDR3: CASSRTTGVAGYTF. Written as DNA, the CDR3 is TGTGCCAGCAGCCGCACCACCGGGGTGGCTGGCTACACCTTC.

This clonotype was observed many times. The chain is built from TRBV5-1 and TRBJ1-3, with 8 bases that match TRBD1. This CDR3 spans 14 amino acids. The germline CDR1 and CDR2 sequences are SGHRS and YFSETQ. The V and J ends lost 5 bases and 3 bases, in that order; junction bases with no gene match: 4. The CDR3 DNA follows: TGCGCCAGCAGTTGGACAGGGAATGGAAACACCATATATTTT. As protein: CASSWTGNGNTIYF.